This TCR beta chain came from a study of sequential checkpoint blockade in melanoma. The sample holds a few counts of this clone. Antigen: not known. The table came from immunoSEQ multiplex PCR; TCRdb's copy has only in-frame clones and leaves some out. The sample shows about 37,000 clones, approximately 30% of them seen only once. Treatment noted: randomized to nivolumab then ipilimumab (arm A) or the reverse (arm B). Study results and caveats: Rising tumor T-cell fraction and clonality meant about 30 times likelier benefit. PD-L1 staining and CD8+ counts, not mutational load, tracked tumor T-cell clonality.

This clonotype originated in a human donor with melanoma. Sequencing used tumor tissue (inferred from file names), obtained from a patient given nivolumab and ipilimumab in sequence.

In DNA, the CDR3 is TGTGCCAGCAGTTACTCGATCCCAGGGACCGGATACGAGCAGTACTTC. Its protein product is CASSYSIPGTGYEQYF. This chain connects TRBV6-8 to TRBJ2-7; D possibly matches TRBD1 or TRBD2 (5 bases each). The germline V gene has CDR1 MNHGY and CDR2 SAAAGT. With 0 bases removed from V and 4 bases from J, the gap between germline ends came to 16 bases. The CDR3 has 16 amino acids.